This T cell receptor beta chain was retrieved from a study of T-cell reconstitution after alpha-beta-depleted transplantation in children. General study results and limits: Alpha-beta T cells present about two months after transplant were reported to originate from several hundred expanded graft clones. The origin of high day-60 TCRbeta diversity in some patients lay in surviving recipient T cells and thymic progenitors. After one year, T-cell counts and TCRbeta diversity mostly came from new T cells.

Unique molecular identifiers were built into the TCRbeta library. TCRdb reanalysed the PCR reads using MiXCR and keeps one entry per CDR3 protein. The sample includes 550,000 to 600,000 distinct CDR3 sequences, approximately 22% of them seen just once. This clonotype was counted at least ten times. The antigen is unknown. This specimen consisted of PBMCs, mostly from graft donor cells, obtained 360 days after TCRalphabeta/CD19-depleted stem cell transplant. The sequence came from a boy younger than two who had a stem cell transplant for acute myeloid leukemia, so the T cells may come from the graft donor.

CDR3 bases: TGCAGCGTTACTCAGAGGGTCTTGAGCAATGTCAATGAGCAGTTCTTC. Encoded protein: CSVTQRVLSNVNEQFF. This chain joins TRBV29-1 and TRBJ2-1; weak D call: TRBD2 (5 bases). Germline V gene sequence: CDR1 SQVTM, CDR2 ANQGSEA. The CDR3 is 16 amino acids. The germline V and J ends were trimmed by 5 bases and 6 bases, with 23 bases remaining between them.